A single TCR beta chain is shown here with its context. Its cognate antigen is unknown. The assay was immunoSEQ multiplex PCR, and TCRdb's table has in-frame clones only and misses some. In the table there are 40,000 to 45,000 clones, approximately 82% of which are singletons. The data were obtained in a study of vaccination effects on CD4 cells after COVID-19. Study as a whole: Both early and late time points after vaccination provided samples from three convalescent patients. Samples were taken post-vaccine, and their median timing was 72 days after the second dose. Study results and limitations: Predominantly, the post-vaccine spike-reactive clones of convalescents comprised new vaccine-induced clones.

CD4+ T cells were isolated after around ten days of culture. This person's SARS-CoV-2 infection, confirmed by PCR, occurred between March and December 2020. Each person got two doses of an mRNA SARS-CoV-2 vaccine, BNT162b2 or mRNA-1273. Sequenced here: CD4+ T cells from PBMCs cultured without peptide, sampled after COVID-19 vaccination. This sequence originates from a human donor who had a prior SARS-CoV-2 infection.

As DNA, the CDR3 is TGCGCCAGCAGCTCTAACCCCGGACAGGGGGGAGGCTACACCTTC. It specifies CASSSNPGQGGGYTF. The chain combines TRBV5-1 with TRBJ1-2; 10 positions agree with TRBD1. Germline V gene lookup returns CDR1 SGHRS and CDR2 YFSETQ. The CDR3 consists of 15 residues. J lost 8 bases, V lost 3 bases, and 10 bases had no gene match.